Detailed here is one TCR beta chain. Cohort placement rested on clinical history that participants reported themselves. V was cut by 3 bases and J by 5 bases, with 13 bases left in between. The CDR3 runs 14 residues. From germline, CDR1 is LNHDA and CDR2 SQIVND (reference sequence). This specimen belongs to a study of blood T cell repertoires in COVID-19. Study as a whole: T cells, B-cell-depleted T cells, or PBMCs provided the cDNA or gDNA that served as material.

The protocol was immunoSEQ multiplex PCR, while the TCRdb copy is restricted to in-frame clones and leaves out a portion. The sample comprises roughly 260,000 clones, about 91% of which are singletons, and 0.95% to 1.5% rests with the top ten. This clonotype was obtained from a human donor in a cohort exposed to, infected with or recovered from COVID-19 (not recorded which). The donor label of this sample is uncertain. The V and J genes are TRBV19 and TRBJ1-1, with D tentatively TRBD1 (5 bases). The sample consisted of PBMCs or T cells enriched from blood (not recorded which). The CDR3 protein is CASSIVQGKTEAFF. Here the CDR3 DNA reads TGTGCCAGTAGTATTGTCCAGGGCAAGACTGAAGCTTTCTTT.